This record concerns one T cell receptor beta chain sequence. This sample is part of a study of tumor and adjacent non-tumor tissue in lung cancer. Study details: Samples averaged around 4 million productive TCRbeta reads each.

A modified ARM-PCR protocol with three rounds of nested PCR amplified TCRbeta. TCRdb analysed the multiplex PCR reads with MiXCR anew, one entry per CDR3 protein. Here the sample spans 60,000 to 100,000 distinct CDR3 sequences, less than 85% being singletons. The CDR3 runs 13 residues. Trimming cost V 5 bases and J 0 bases, with 11 bases left between them. CDR1 is DFQATT and CDR2 is SNEGSKA in the germline V gene (reference sequence). No cell sorting was done before RNA was extracted from the tissue. More than 3 cm separated this lung sample from the edge of the tumor. This chain connects TRBV20-1 to TRBJ2-7; D remains ambiguous. The sample comprised distant non-tumor lung tissue. The TCR originated in a man aged 65 to 85 with non-small cell lung cancer. The DNA of the CDR3 is TGCAGTGCTCTGAACCCCCTCTCCTACGAGCAGTACTTC. Translation: CSALNPLSYEQYF.